The 30 T cell receptor beta chains below all came from one sample that was sequenced in a study of T cells in Graves' hyperthyroidism and ophthalmopathy. The CDR3 regions of TCR beta were amplified from RNA transcripts. During a first-round RT-PCR of the TCR CDR3, the HTBI primer set was used. TCRdb redid the calling of the multiplex PCR reads with MiXCR, one entry per CDR3 protein. The table lists around 620,000 distinct CDR3 sequences, 46% of them singletons. Source material: peripheral blood or thyroid tissue (not recorded which). These receptors originate from an adult woman with Graves' disease, either hyperthyroidism or ophthalmopathy (not recorded which).

The genes are TRBV2 and TRBJ1-6, with D tentatively TRBD1 (6 bases). The CDR3 consists of 13 residues. V lost 10 bases and J 8 bases, leaving 15 bases between the germline ends. CDR1 SNHLY and CDR2 FYNNEI come from the germline V gene. The chain's CDR3 is CATSDRKDSPLHF. The CDR3 bases are TGTGCCACCTCGGACAGAAAAGATTCACCCCTCCACTTT.

This clonotype has ten or more counts. The V and J genes are TRBV7-9 and TRBJ1-1, with D tentatively TRBD1 (5 bases). CDR3 size: 13 residues. Germline V CDR1 and CDR2: SEHNR, FQNEAQ (reference sequence). With 7 bases removed from V and 2 bases from J, the gap between germline ends came to 11 bases. CDR3 residues: CASTGTPNTEAFF. The DNA of the CDR3 is TGTGCCAGCACCGGGACGCCAAACACTGAAGCTTTCTTT.

This clonotype was seen more than once but under ten times. The genes are TRBV6-2 or TRBV6-3 and TRBJ2-2; 9 bases are a match to TRBD2. The ends lost 2 bases at V and 5 bases at J; junction bases unmatched: 3. Germline V gene data show CDR1 as MNHEY and CDR2 as SVGEGT. This CDR3 is 15 amino acids long. The CDR3 is CASSYSTSGTGELFF. CDR3 in DNA: TGTGCCAGCAGTTACAGTACTAGCGGGACCGGGGAGCTGTTTTTT.

This clonotype has ten or more counts. This chain joins TRBV7-8 and TRBJ2-7; D ambiguous. The CDR3 is 15 residues long. The germline V gene encodes CDR1 SGHVS and CDR2 FQNEAQ. The V gene lost 5 bases and the J gene lost 3 bases, with 17 bases spanning the gap. This chain's CDR3 is CASSVRRSVHYEQYF. In DNA, the CDR3 is TGTGCCAGCAGCGTACGACGGAGCGTTCACTACGAGCAGTACTTC.

The chain combines TRBV5-1 with TRBJ1-5, with D possibly being TRBD1 (6 bases). The V end lost 1 base, the J end lost 5 bases, and 13 bases lay between the germline ends. This CDR3 is built from 15 residues. Germline V gene sequence: CDR1 SGHRS, CDR2 YFSETQ. CDR3 in amino acids: CASSLRGHRYQPQHF. The CDR3 DNA is TGCGCCAGCAGCTTGAGGGGACACCGGTATCAGCCCCAGCATTTT.

The table lists this clonotype with many counts. CDR3 sequence reads: CASSPAASLDTEAFF. The CDR3 bases are TGTGCCAGCAGCCCCGCAGCCAGCCTGGACACTGAAGCTTTCTTT. This chain connects TRBV7-8 to TRBJ1-1; D not resolved. From germline, CDR1 is SGHVS and CDR2 FQNEAQ. This CDR3 is 15 amino acids long. Trimming removed 5 bases at V and 3 bases at J, with 16 bases between. Looking up the rest from reference TRBV7-8 and TRBJ1-1 gives the full variable domain: GAGVSQSPRYKVAKRGQDVALRCDPISGHVSLFWYQQALGQGPEFLTYFQNEAQLDKSGLPSDRFFAERPEGSVSTLKIQRTQQEDSAVYLCASSPAASLDTEAFFGQGTRLTVV.

This clonotype showed up many times. This chain uses TRBV7-9 with TRBJ1-5, with unresolved D. The CDR3 runs 12 residues. V was trimmed by 1 base and J by 11 bases, leaving 9 bases between them. Germline CDR1 is SEHNR and CDR2 is FQNEAQ (reference sequence). The CDR3 loop reads CASSLVYGTQHF. The CDR3 coding sequence is TGTGCCAGCAGCTTAGTATACGGGACCCAGCATTTT.

The chain couples TRBV2 to TRBJ2-1; TRBD2 agrees at 13 bases. The CDR3 sequence is 16 residues long. Trimming removed 6 bases from V and 9 bases from J; junction bases left unmatched: 11. Germline-derived CDR1 and CDR2 are SNHLY and FYNNEI. Here the CDR3 reads CASSRETSGRGGEQFF. Written as DNA, the CDR3 is TGTGCCAGCAGCCGTGAAACTAGCGGGAGGGGGGGTGAGCAGTTCTTC.

The CDR3 nucleotides read TGTGCCAGCAGCTCCCTGGCGGCTAACTATGGCTACACCTTC. It encodes CASSSLAANYGYTF. This chain uses TRBV7-9 with TRBJ1-2; D is uncertain. The CDR3 runs to 14 residues. Germline assignment: CDR1 SEHNR and CDR2 FQNEAQ (reference sequence). V lost 4 bases and J lost 0, with 9 bases in between.

CDR3 sequence: CASSSWDNSPLHF. In nucleotides, the CDR3 is TGTGCCAGCAGTTCATGGGACAATTCACCCCTCCACTTT. The chain links TRBV2 to TRBJ1-6, with D possibly being TRBD1 (5 bases). The CDR3 consists of 13 residues. The germline V and J ends were trimmed by 5 bases and 7 bases, with 9 bases remaining between them. Germline CDR1 SNHLY, CDR2 FYNNEI. Supplemented by reference TRBV2 and TRBJ1-6, the full variable domain reads EPEVTQTPSHQVTQMGQEVILRCVPISNHLYFYWYRQILGQKVEFLVSFYNNEISEKSEIFDDQFSVERPDGSNFTLKIRSTKLEDSAMYFCASSSWDNSPLHFGNGTRLTVT.

This clonotype was observed at least ten times. V usage is TRBV2 and J usage is TRBJ2-7; no reliable D call. Germline V lookup: CDR1 SNHLY, CDR2 FYNNEI. Deletions cut 3 bases from V and 3 bases from J, with 6 bases between. The length of the CDR3 is 12 residues. CDR3 sequence: CASSEGHYEQYF. The CDR3 bases are TGTGCCAGCAGTGAGGGTCACTACGAGCAGTACTTC. The complete variable domain, with remaining parts taken from reference TRBV2 and TRBJ2-7, reads EPEVTQTPSHQVTQMGQEVILRCVPISNHLYFYWYRQILGQKVEFLVSFYNNEISEKSEIFDDQFSVERPDGSNFTLKIRSTKLEDSAMYFCASSEGHYEQYFGPGTRLTVT.

Points on this clonotype: No DNA is shown, since the ends of the CDR3 on it are uncertain; the CDR3 is the one TCRdb lists. V is TRBV2 and J is TRBJ1-4. The CDR3 is 14 residues long, counting both termini. Germline V gene sequence: CDR1 SNHLY, CDR2 FYNNEI. The CDR3 is CASRVGRVEKNCFF.

This clonotype was detected many times. The J gene is TRBJ1-1, the V gene TRBV3-1, with D possibly TRBD1 on 6 matching bases. This CDR3 is built from 12 residues. V was pared by 4 bases and J by 7 bases, with 10 bases between. CDR1 and CDR2 (germline): LGHDT, YNNKEL (reference sequence). The CDR3 coding sequence is TGTGCCAGCAGCCGGACAGTAAGTGAAGCTTTCTTT. The encoded protein is CASSRTVSEAFF.

This sequence joins TRBV7-9 and TRBJ1-2, with TRBD1 as a possible D gene (5 bases). This CDR3 spans 12 amino acids. Germline CDR1 is SEHNR and CDR2 is FQNEAQ (reference sequence). Trimming left V 5 bases short and J 7 bases short, with 11 bases between. The CDR3 protein is CASSTRDAGYTF. CDR3 in DNA: TGTGCCAGCAGCACCAGGGATGCTGGCTACACCTTC.

V and J are TRBV14 and TRBJ1-6; D is uncertain. The CDR3 is 13 amino acids. The germline CDR1 and CDR2 sequences are SGHDN and FVKESK. With 0 bases removed from V and 9 bases from J, the gap between germline ends came to 6 bases. The CDR3, as DNA: TGTGCCAGCAGCCAAGATTGGAGTTCACCCCTCCACTTT. This sequence encodes CASSQDWSSPLHF. Using reference TRBV14 and TRBJ1-6 for the parts outside the CDR3, the full variable domain is EAGVTQFPSHSVIEKGQTVTLRCDPISGHDNLYWYRRVMGKEIKFLLHFVKESKQDESGMPNNRFLAERTGGTYSTLKVQPAELEDSGVYFCASSQDWSSPLHFGNGTRLTVT.

This clonotype was picked up many times. This chain connects TRBV19 to TRBJ1-2; no firm D call. The germline V gene has CDR1 LNHDA and CDR2 SQIVND (reference sequence). Between the trimmed V and J ends, which lost 3 bases and 0 bases, there was a span of 5 bases. This CDR3 has 13 residues. The CDR3 loop is CASSISPNYGYTF. As DNA, the CDR3 is TGTGCCAGTAGTATCAGTCCTAACTATGGCTACACCTTC. Full variable domain (rest looked up from reference TRBV19 and TRBJ1-2): DGGITQSPKYLFRKEGQNVTLSCEQNLNHDAMYWYRQDPGQGLRLIYYSQIVNDFQKGDIAEGYSVSREKKESFPLTVTSAQKNPTAFYLCASSISPNYGYTFGSGTRLTVV.

The V call is TRBV20-1, the J call TRBJ2-3, with 10 bases aligning to TRBD2. Unmatched junction bases numbered 10, after V lost 3 bases and J lost 1 base. Germline values: CDR1 DFQATT, CDR2 SNEGSKA (reference sequence). The CDR3 consists of 17 residues. The CDR3 is CSASSPTSGIGTDTQYF. The DNA of the CDR3 is TGCAGTGCTAGCTCCCCCACTAGCGGGATCGGCACAGATACGCAGTATTTT.

This clonotype came up many times. The chain has TRBV5-1 and TRBJ2-7; TRBD1 aligns across 10 bases. Germline V gene data show CDR1 as SGHRS and CDR2 as YFSETQ. Trimming removed 4 bases from V and 3 bases from J; junction bases left unmatched: 7. CDR3 size: 15 residues. The CDR3 DNA sequence: TGCGCCAGCAGCCAGGGGACAGGGGAACGCTACGAGCAGTACTTC. As protein: CASSQGTGERYEQYF.

This clonotype was counted ten times or more. The chain has TRBV4-1 and TRBJ2-7; D could derive from TRBD1 or TRBD2 (5 bases each). V lost 3 bases and J 4 bases, leaving 16 bases between the germline ends. This CDR3 contains 15 residues. Germline values: CDR1 MGHRA, CDR2 YSYEKL. CDR3 in amino acids: CASSHPLSGTYEQYF. The CDR3 nucleotides are TGCGCCAGCAGCCACCCTCTGTCCGGGACGTACGAGCAGTACTTC.

The chain recombines TRBV19 with TRBJ1-1; 9 nucleotides agree with TRBD1. CDR1 is LNHDA and CDR2 is SQIVND in the germline V gene (reference sequence). V dropped 7 bases and J dropped 8; count of bases not matched to a gene: 11. This CDR3 has 14 amino acids. In DNA, the CDR3 is TGTGCCAGTAAGGGACAGGGTGACACCGGGGAAGCTTTCTTT. Translated, it gives CASKGQGDTGEAFF.

There are many counts of this clonotype. The rearrangement uses TRBV3-1 and TRBJ2-6; D ambiguous. The V and J ends lost 1 base and 0 bases respectively, with 7 bases between them. This CDR3 region has 16 residues. Germline V gene sequence: CDR1 LGHDT, CDR2 YNNKEL (reference sequence). The CDR3 here is CASSQGEGSGANVLTF. Here the CDR3 DNA reads TGTGCCAGCAGCCAAGGTGAAGGCTCTGGGGCCAACGTCCTGACTTTC. Full variable domain (rest looked up from reference TRBV3-1 and TRBJ2-6): DTAVSQTPKYLVTQMGNDKSIKCEQNLGHDTMYWYKQDSKKFLKIMFSYNNKELIINETVPNRFSPKSPDKAHLNLHINSLELGDSAVYFCASSQGEGSGANVLTFGAGSRLTVL.

This clonotype was picked up many times. The V and J genes are TRBV9 and TRBJ1-6; D gene ambiguous. The germline V gene has CDR1 SGDLS and CDR2 YYNGEE. The CDR3 extends over 15 amino acids. The ends were cut back, 3 bases at V and 9 bases at J, with 16 bases in the middle. The CDR3 DNA reads TGTGCCAGCAGCGCTGTAGACATTTTAGGTTCACCCCTCCACTTT. This codes for CASSAVDILGSPLHF. The full variable domain, completed using reference TRBV9 and TRBJ1-6, is DSGVTQTPKHLITATGQRVTLRCSPRSGDLSVYWYQQSLDQGLQFLIQYYNGEERAKGNILERFSAQQFPDLHSELNLSSLELGDSALYFCASSAVDILGSPLHFGNGTRLTVT.

The chain joins TRBV7-3 to TRBJ2-4; TRBD1 matches at 7 bases. CDR1 and CDR2 from the germline V gene are SGHTA and FQGTGA. The CDR3 contains 14 residues. V was clipped by 9 bases and J by 0 bases; unmatched bases: 5. CDR3 region: CARQGPLAKNIQYF. CDR3 in DNA: TGTGCCAGACAGGGGCCTCTAGCCAAAAACATTCAGTACTTC.

This clonotype was seen more than once but under ten times. The V call is TRBV7-9, the J call TRBJ2-1; the D call may be TRBD1 or TRBD2 (5 bases each). The CDR3 spans 13 residues. Germline V CDR1 and CDR2: SEHNR, FQNEAQ (reference sequence). Trimming took off 1 base at V and 7 bases at J, with 8 bases between the two ends. CDR3 in amino acids: CASSLDGGNEQFF. The CDR3 DNA sequence: TGTGCCAGCAGCTTAGATGGGGGTAATGAGCAGTTCTTC.

This chain links TRBV7-2 with TRBJ2-3; tentatively, D is TRBD1 (6 bases). With 5 bases removed from V and 4 bases from J, the gap between germline ends came to 13 bases. CDR3 length: 14 residues. CDR1 is SGHTA and CDR2 is FQGNSA in the germline V gene. DNA of the CDR3: TGTGCCAGCAGCAGCCGGAAGGGGGCAGATACGCAGTATTTT. Protein: CASSSRKGADTQYF. Full variable domain (remainder filled in from reference TRBV7-2 and TRBJ2-3): GAGVSQSPSNKVTEKGKDVELRCDPISGHTALYWYRQSLGQGLEFLIYFQGNSAPDKSGLPSDRFSAERTGGSVSTLTIQRTQQEDSAVYLCASSSRKGADTQYFGPGTRLTVL.

V is TRBV7-6 and J is TRBJ1-2; D is undetermined. V lost 2 bases, J lost 12 bases, and 19 bases lay in between. This CDR3 spans 14 amino acids. Looked up from germline, CDR1 is SGHVS and CDR2 is FNYEAQ. The CDR3: CASSLTGRVSGNTF. CDR3 DNA: TGTGCCAGCAGCTTAACCGGACGGGTCTCTGGAAACACCTTC.

There are many counts of this clonotype. The chain has TRBV10-3 and TRBJ2-7; D remains unclear. The CDR3 has 14 residues. V lost 7 bases, J lost 5 bases, and 18 bases lay in between. CDR1 ENHRY and CDR2 SYGVKD come from the germline V gene. CDR3 DNA: TGTGCCATCATCCCTGGAGACACCCCCCACGAGCAGTACTTC. This sequence encodes CAIIPGDTPHEQYF.

This clonotype appeared a few times. This chain uses TRBV5-1 with TRBJ2-1; unclear D gene. V was trimmed by 1 base and J by 0 bases, leaving 8 bases between them. CDR1 and CDR2 (germline): SGHRS, YFSETQ. The CDR3 has 15 residues. CDR3 region: CASSLYYSSYNEQFF. The CDR3 DNA follows: TGCGCCAGCAGCTTGTACTACTCCTCCTACAATGAGCAGTTCTTC.

In this sample, this clonotype turned up many times. The V and J genes are TRBV4-2 and TRBJ1-2; D may be TRBD1 (5 bases). Trimming took 0 bases from V and 5 from J, leaving 16 bases between them. The CDR3 length is 16 residues. Per the germline V gene, CDR1 is LGHNA and CDR2 is YNFKEQ. DNA for the CDR3: TGTGCCAGCAGCCAAGATGATACTCAGGGTTTTTATGGCTACACCTTC. It yields the protein CASSQDDTQGFYGYTF.

This chain joins TRBV10-3 and TRBJ2-5; TRBD1 might be the D (5 bases). In germline, CDR1 is ENHRY, CDR2 SYGVKD. Between the trimmed V and J ends, which lost 2 bases and 5 bases, there was a span of 12 bases. The CDR3 runs to 14 residues. This CDR3 is CAISEDSLRETQYF. DNA of the CDR3: TGTGCCATCAGTGAGGACAGTTTGAGGGAGACCCAGTACTTC.